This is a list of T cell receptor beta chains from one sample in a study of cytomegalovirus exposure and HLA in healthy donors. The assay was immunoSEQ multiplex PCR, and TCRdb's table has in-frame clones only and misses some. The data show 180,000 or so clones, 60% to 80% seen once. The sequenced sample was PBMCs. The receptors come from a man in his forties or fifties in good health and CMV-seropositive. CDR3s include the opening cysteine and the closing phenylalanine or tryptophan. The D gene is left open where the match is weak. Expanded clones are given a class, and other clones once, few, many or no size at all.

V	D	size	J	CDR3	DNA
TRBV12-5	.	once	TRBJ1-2	CASGLEVEDNGYTF	TGTGCTAGTGGTTTGGAAGTGGAGGATAATGGCTACACCTTC
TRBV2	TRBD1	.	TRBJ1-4	CASSVRGGNEKLFF	TGTGCCAGCAGTGTAAGAGGGGGCAATGAAAAACTGTTTTTT
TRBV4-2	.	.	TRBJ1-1	CASSQASENTEAFF	TGTGCCAGCAGCCAAGCCAGCGAGAACACTGAAGCTTTCTTT
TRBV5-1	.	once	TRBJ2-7	CASSLVGNYEQYF	TGCGCCAGCAGCTTGGTGGGCAACTACGAGCAGTACTTC
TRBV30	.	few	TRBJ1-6	CAWTSNEAPLHF	TGTGCCTGGACCTCGAATGAGGCACCCCTCCACTTT
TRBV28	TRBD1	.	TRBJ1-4	CASRLDRGPYEKLFF	TGTGCCAGCAGACTAGACAGGGGACCTTATGAAAAACTGTTTTTT
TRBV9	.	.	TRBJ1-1	CASSVAPGGSSNTEAFF	TGTGCCAGCAGCGTAGCTCCGGGTGGATCGTCAAACACTGAAGCTTTCTTT
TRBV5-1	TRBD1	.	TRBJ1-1	CASSWGRQGGVGNTEAFF	TGCGCCAGCAGCTGGGGAAGACAGGGCGGGGTAGGGAACACTGAAGCTTTCTTT
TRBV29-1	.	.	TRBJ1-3	CSVQAGNTIYF	TGCAGCGTTCAGGCTGGAAACACCATATATTTT
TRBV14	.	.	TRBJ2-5	CASSQDRVGGGTQYF	TGTGCCAGCAGCCAAGATCGTGTGGGAGGGGGGACCCAGTACTTC
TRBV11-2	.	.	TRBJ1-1	CASSLESGVSTEAFF	TGTGCCAGCAGCTTAGAGTCAGGGGTCAGCACTGAAGCTTTCTTT
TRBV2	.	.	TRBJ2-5	CASSANAGETQYF	TGTGCCAGCAGCGCTAACGCCGGGGAGACCCAGTACTTC
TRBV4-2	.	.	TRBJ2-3	CASRREGADTQYF	TGTGCCAGCAGGCGTGAGGGCGCAGATACGCAGTATTTT
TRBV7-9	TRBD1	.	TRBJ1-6	CASSLGQGFYNSPLHF	TGTGCCAGCAGCTTGGGACAGGGATTTTATAATTCACCCCTCCACTTT
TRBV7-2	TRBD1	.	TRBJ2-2	CAGGTGGTGELFF	TGTGCTGGCGGGACAGGGGGCACCGGGGAGCTGTTTTTT
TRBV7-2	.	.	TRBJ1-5	CASSLESWYSNQPQHF	TGTGCCAGCAGCTTAGAAAGCTGGTATAGCAATCAGCCCCAGCATTTT
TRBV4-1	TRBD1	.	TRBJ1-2	CASSQGDRVRGYTF	TGCGCCAGCAGCCAAGGGGACAGGGTTCGGGGCTACACCTTC
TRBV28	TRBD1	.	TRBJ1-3	CASSSTGLGNTIYF	TGTGCCAGCAGTTCGACAGGGCTAGGAAACACCATATATTTT
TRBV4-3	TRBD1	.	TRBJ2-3	CASSHGQDAQYF	TGCGCCAGCAGCCATGGACAGGACGCGCAGTATTTT
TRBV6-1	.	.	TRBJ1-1	CASSIETPMNTEAFF	TGTGCCAGCAGTATAGAGACACCCATGAACACTGAAGCTTTCTTT
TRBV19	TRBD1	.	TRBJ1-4	CASSTRDRWGSNEKLFF	TGTGCCAGTAGTACTAGGGACAGGTGGGGATCTAATGAAAAACTGTTTTTT
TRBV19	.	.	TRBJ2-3	CASSPVWGGLLGTDTQYF	TGTGCCAGTAGCCCCGTGTGGGGGGGCTTGCTGGGCACAGATACGCAGTATTTT
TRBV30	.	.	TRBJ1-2	CAWSVQGFGYTF	TGTGCCTGGAGCGTACAGGGTTTTGGCTACACCTTC
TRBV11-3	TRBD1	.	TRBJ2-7	CASSPTGVPEQYF	TGTGCCAGCAGCCCCACAGGGGTCCCCGAGCAGTACTTC
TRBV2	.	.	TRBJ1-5	CASSEWTVSNQPQHF	TGTGCCAGCAGTGAATGGACAGTTAGTAATCAGCCCCAGCATTTT
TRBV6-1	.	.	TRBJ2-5	CASRRGQMGQETQYF	TGTGCCAGCAGGAGAGGGCAAATGGGTCAAGAGACCCAGTACTTC
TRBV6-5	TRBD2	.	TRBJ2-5	CASWGLAGSGGTQYF	TGTGCCAGCTGGGGACTAGCGGGGTCAGGGGGGACCCAGTACTTC
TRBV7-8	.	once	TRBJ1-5	CASSVGTTDSNQPQHF	TGTGCCAGCAGCGTAGGGACAACGGATAGCAATCAGCCCCAGCATTTT
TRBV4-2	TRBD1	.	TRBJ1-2	CASRDQTGGSPNYGYTF	TGTGCCAGCAGGGACCAGACAGGGGGTTCTCCAAACTATGGCTACACCTTC
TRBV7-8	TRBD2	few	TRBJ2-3	CASSPLGRGATDTQYF	TGTGCCAGCAGCCCCTTGGGGCGGGGGGCCACAGATACGCAGTATTTT
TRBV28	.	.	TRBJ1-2	CASQTGLFYGYTF	TGTGCCAGCCAAACAGGGCTCTTCTATGGCTACACCTTC
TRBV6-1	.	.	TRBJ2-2	CASSEFAANTGELFF	TGTGCCAGCAGTGAATTTGCAGCGAACACCGGGGAGCTGTTTTTT
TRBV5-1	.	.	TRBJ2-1	CASSLGLEQFF	TGCGCCAGCAGCTTGGGACTAGAGCAGTTCTTC
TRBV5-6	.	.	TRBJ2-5	CASSPVRDYQETQYF	TGTGCCAGCAGCCCGGTGCGGGATTACCAAGAGACCCAGTACTTC
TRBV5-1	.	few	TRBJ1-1	CASSLDSLNTEAFF	TGCGCCAGCAGCTTGGACAGCTTGAACACTGAAGCTTTCTTT
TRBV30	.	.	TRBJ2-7	CAWRGGQLYEQYF	TGTGCCTGGAGGGGTGGACAGTTGTACGAGCAGTACTTC
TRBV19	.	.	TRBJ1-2	CASAPSDSYFYGYTF	TGTGCCAGTGCCCCCTCGGACAGTTACTTCTATGGCTACACCTTC
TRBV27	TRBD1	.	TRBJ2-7	CASRFTGQGYEQYF	TGTGCCAGCAGATTCACGGGACAGGGCTACGAGCAGTACTTC
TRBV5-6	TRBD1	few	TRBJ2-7	CASSYTGTGGMGQYF	TGTGCCAGCAGCTACACCGGGACAGGGGGAATGGGGCAGTACTTC
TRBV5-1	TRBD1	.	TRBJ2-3	CASSLGGTGFTDTQYF	TGCGCCAGCAGCTTGGGGGGGACAGGGTTCACAGATACGCAGTATTTT
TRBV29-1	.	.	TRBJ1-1	CSVVTPRQNTEAFF	TGCAGCGTTGTAACCCCCAGACAGAACACTGAAGCTTTCTTT
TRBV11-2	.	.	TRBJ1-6	CASSFESSYNSPLHF	TGTGCCAGCAGCTTCGAGAGCTCCTATAATTCACCCCTCCACTTT
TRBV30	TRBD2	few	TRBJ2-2	CAWSVRLAGGPSTGELFF	TGTGCCTGGAGTGTCAGACTAGCGGGGGGGCCGAGCACCGGGGAGCTGTTTTTT